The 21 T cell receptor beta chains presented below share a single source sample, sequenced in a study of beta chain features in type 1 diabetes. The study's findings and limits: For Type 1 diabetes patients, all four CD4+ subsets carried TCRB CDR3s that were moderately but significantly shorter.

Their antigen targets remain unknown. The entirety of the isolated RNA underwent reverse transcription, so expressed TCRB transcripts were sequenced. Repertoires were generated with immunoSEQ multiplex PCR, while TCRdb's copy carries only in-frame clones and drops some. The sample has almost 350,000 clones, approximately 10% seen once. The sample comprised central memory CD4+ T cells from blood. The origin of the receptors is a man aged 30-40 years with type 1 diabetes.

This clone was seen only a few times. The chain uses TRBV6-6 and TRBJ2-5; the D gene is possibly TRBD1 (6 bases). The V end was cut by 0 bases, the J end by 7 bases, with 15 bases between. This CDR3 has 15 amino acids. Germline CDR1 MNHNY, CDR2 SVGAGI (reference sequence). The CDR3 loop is CASSYSNAGVGTQYF. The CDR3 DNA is TGTGCCAGCAGTTACTCGAACGCAGGGGTAGGGACCCAGTACTTC.

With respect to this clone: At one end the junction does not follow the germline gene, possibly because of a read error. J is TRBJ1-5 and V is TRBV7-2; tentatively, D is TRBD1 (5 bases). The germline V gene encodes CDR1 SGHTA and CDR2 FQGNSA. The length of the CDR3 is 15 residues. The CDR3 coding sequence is TGCGCCAGCAGCCAAGAGCCAGGGTCGTATCAGCCCCAGCATTTT. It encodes CASSQEPGSYQPQHF.

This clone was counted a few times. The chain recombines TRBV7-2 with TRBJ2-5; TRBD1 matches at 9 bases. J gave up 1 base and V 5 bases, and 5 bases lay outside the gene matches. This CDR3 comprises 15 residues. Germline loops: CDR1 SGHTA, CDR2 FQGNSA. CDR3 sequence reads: CASSTLQGAQETQYF. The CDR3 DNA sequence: TGTGCCAGCAGCACGTTACAGGGGGCCCAAGAGACCCAGTACTTC.

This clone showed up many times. The CDR3 coding sequence is TGTGCCAGCAGTGACAGGACTAGCACAGATACGCAGTATTTT. Its protein product is CASSDRTSTDTQYF. This chain connects TRBV2 to TRBJ2-3, with a possible D match to TRBD2 (5 bases). The CDR3 has 14 residues. The germline V and J ends were trimmed by 3 bases and 0 bases, with 7 bases remaining between them. Looked up from germline, CDR1 is SNHLY and CDR2 is FYNNEI.

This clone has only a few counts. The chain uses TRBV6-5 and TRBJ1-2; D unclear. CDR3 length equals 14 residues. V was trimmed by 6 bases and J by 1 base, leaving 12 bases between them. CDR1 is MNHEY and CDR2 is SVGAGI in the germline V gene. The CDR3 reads CASRQSGSNYGYTF. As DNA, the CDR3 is TGTGCCAGCAGGCAATCGGGCAGTAACTATGGCTACACCTTC.

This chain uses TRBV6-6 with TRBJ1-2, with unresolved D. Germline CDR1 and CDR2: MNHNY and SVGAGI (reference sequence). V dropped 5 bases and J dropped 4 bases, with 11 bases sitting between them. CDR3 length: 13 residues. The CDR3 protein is CASSKDSRYGYTF. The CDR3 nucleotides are TGTGCCAGCAGTAAGGACTCCCGCTATGGCTACACCTTC.

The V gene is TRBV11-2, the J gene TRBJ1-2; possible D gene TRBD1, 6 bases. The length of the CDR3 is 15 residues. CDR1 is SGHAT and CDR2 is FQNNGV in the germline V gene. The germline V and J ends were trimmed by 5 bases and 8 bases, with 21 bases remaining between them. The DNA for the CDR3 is TGTGCCAGCAGCCAAATCAGGGGCGCGTTGGTAGGCTACACCTTC. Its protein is CASSQIRGALVGYTF.

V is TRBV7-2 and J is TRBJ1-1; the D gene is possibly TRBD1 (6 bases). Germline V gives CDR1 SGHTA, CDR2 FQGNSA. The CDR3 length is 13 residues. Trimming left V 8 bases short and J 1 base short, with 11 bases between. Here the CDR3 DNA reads TGTGCCAGCTCTCACAGGGAGAACACTGAAGCTTTCTTT. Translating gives CASSHRENTEAFF. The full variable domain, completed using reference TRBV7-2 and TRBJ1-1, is GAGVSQSPSNKVTEKGKDVELRCDPISGHTALYWYRQSLGQGLEFLIYFQGNSAPDKSGLPSDRFSAERTGGSVSTLTIQRTQQEDSAVYLCASSHRENTEAFFGQGTRLTVV.

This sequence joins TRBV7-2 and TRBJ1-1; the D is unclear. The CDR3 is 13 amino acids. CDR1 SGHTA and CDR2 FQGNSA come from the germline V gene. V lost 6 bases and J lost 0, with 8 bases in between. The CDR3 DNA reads TGTGCCAGCAGGTTGGGCATGAACACTGAAGCTTTCTTT. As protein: CASRLGMNTEAFF.

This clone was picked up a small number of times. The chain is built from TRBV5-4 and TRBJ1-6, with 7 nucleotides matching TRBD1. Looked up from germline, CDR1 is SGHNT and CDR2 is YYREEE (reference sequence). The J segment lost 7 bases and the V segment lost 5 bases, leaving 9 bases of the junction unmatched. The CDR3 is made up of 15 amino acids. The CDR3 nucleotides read TGTGCCAGCAGAAGAACAGGGGACGGCAATTCACCCCTCCACTTT. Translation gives CASRRTGDGNSPLHF.

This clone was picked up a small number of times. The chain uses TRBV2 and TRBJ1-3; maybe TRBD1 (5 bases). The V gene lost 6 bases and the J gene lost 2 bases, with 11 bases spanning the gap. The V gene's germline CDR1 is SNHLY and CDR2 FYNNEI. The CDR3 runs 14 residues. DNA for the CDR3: TGTGCCAGCAGCCAGGGACTGGCTGGAAACACCATATATTTT. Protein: CASSQGLAGNTIYF.

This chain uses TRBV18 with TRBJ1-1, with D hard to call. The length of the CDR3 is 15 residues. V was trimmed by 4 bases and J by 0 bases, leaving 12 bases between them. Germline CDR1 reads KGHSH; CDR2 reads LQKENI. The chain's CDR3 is CASSLGSNMNTEAFF. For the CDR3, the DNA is TGTGCCAGCTCACTGGGTTCCAACATGAACACTGAAGCTTTCTTT.

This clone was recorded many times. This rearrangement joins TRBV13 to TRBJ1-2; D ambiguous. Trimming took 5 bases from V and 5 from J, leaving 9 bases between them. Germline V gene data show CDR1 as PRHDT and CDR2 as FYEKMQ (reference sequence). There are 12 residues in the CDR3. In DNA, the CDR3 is TGTGCCAGCAGCAGATCGGGGTATGGCTACACCTTC. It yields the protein CASSRSGYGYTF.

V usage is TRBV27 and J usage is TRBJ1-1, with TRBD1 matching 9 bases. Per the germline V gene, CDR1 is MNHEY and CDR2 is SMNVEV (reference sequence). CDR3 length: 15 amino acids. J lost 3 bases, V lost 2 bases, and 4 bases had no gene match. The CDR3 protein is CASSLKGQGYTEAFF. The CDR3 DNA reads TGTGCCAGCAGTTTAAAGGGACAGGGCTACACTGAAGCTTTCTTT.

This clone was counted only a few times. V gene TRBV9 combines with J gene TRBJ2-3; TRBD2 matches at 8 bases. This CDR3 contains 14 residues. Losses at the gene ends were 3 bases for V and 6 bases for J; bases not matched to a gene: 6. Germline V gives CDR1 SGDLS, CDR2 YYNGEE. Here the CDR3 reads CASSAEGLVDTQYF. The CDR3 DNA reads TGTGCCAGCAGCGCGGAGGGACTAGTGGATACGCAGTATTTT. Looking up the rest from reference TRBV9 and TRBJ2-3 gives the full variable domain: DSGVTQTPKHLITATGQRVTLRCSPRSGDLSVYWYQQSLDQGLQFLIQYYNGEERAKGNILERFSAQQFPDLHSELNLSSLELGDSALYFCASSAEGLVDTQYFGPGTRLTVL.

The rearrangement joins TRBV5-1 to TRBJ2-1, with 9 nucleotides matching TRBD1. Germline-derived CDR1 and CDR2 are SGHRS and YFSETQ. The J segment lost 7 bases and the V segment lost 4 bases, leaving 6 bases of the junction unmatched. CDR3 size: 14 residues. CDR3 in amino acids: CASSAGQGSNEQFF. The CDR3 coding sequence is TGCGCCAGCAGCGCGGGACAGGGAAGTAATGAGCAGTTCTTC.

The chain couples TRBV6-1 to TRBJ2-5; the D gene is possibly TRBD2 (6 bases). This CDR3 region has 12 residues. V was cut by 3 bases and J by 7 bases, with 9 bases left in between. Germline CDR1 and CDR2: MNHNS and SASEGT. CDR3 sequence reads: CASSDGGRTQYF. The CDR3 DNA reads TGTGCCAGCAGTGACGGGGGTAGGACCCAGTACTTC.

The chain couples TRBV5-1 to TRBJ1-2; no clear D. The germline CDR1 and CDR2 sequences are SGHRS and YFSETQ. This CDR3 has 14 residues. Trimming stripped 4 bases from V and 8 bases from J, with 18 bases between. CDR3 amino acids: CASSPKTDSSGYTF. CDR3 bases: TGCGCCAGCAGCCCCAAGACGGACTCCTCAGGCTACACCTTC.

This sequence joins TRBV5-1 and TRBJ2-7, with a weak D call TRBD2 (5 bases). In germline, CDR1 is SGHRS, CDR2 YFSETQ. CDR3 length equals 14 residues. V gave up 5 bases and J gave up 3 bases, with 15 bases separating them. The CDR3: CASRRTLGLYEQYF. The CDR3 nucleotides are TGCGCCAGCAGACGGACCTTAGGACTCTACGAGCAGTACTTC. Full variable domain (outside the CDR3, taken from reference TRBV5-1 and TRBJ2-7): KAGVTQTPRYLIKTRGQQVTLSCSPISGHRSVSWYQQTPGQGLQFLFEYFSETQRNKGNFPGRFSGRQFSNSRSEMNVSTLELGDSALYLCASRRTLGLYEQYFGPGTRLTVT.

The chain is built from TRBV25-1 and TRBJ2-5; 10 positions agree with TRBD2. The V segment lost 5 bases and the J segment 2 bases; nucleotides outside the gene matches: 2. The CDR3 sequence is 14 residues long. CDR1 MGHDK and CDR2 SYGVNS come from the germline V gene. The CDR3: CASSLTSGQETQYF. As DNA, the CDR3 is TGTGCCAGCAGTCTGACTAGCGGGCAAGAGACCCAGTACTTC.

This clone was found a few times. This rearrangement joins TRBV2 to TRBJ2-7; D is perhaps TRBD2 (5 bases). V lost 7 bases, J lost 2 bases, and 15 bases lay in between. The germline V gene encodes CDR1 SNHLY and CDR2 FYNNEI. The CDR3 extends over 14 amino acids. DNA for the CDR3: TGTGCCAGCAAGGGAGAACTAACGGCCTACGAGCAGTACTTC. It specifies CASKGELTAYEQYF. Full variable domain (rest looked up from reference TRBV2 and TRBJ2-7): EPEVTQTPSHQVTQMGQEVILRCVPISNHLYFYWYRQILGQKVEFLVSFYNNEISEKSEIFDDQFSVERPDGSNFTLKIRSTKLEDSAMYFCASKGELTAYEQYFGPGTRLTVT.